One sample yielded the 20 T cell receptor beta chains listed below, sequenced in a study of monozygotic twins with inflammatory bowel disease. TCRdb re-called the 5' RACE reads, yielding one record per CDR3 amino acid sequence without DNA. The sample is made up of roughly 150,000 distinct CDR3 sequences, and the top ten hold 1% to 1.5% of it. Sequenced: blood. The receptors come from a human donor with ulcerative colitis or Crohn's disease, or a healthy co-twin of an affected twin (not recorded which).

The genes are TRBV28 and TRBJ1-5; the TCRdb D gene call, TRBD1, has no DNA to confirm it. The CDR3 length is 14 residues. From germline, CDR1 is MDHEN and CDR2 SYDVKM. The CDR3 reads CASSLPGTNQPQHF.

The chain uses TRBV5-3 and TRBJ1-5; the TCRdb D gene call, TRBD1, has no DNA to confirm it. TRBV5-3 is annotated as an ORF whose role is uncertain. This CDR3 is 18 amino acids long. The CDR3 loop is CARSSTSPGQAPNQPQHF.

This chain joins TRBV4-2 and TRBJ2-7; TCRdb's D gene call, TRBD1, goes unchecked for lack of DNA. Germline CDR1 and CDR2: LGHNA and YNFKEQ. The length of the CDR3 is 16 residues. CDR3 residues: CASSHKTGLGTYEQYF.

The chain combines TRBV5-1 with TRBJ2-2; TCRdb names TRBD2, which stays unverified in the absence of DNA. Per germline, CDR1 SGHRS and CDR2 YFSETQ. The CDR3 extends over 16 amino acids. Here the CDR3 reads CASSLFSGRAPGELFF.

The CDR3 here is CASSTPGQTGANVLTF. V is TRBV11-1 and J is TRBJ2-6; lacking DNA, the TRBD1 call made by TCRdb goes unchecked. This CDR3 is built from 16 residues. Germline values: CDR1 SGHAT, CDR2 FQDESV (reference sequence).

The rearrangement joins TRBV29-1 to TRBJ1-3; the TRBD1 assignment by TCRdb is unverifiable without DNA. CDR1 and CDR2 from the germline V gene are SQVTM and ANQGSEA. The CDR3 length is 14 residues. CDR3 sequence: CSVAEGAAGNTIYF.

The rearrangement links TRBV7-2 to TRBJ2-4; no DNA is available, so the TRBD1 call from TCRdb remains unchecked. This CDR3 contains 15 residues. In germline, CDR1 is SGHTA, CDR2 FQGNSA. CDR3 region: CASSLGGAVKNIQYF.

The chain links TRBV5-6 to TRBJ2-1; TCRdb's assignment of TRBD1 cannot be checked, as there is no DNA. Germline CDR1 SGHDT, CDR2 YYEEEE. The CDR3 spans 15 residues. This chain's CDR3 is CASSRRDGRANEQFF.

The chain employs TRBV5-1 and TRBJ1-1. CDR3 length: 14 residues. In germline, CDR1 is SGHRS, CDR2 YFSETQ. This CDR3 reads CASSPIHENTEAFF.

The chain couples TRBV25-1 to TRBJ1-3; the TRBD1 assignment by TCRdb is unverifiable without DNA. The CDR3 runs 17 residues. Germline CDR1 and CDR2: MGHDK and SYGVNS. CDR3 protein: CASSEYPRGIGKSTIYF.

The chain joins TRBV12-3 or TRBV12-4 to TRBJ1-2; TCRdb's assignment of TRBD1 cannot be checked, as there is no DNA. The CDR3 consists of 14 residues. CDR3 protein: CASSPGGRIAGYTF.

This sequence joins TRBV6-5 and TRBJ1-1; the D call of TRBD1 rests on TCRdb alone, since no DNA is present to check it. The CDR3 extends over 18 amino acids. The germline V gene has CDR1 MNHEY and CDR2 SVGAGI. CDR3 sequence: CASSYRLPGQGWRTEAFF.

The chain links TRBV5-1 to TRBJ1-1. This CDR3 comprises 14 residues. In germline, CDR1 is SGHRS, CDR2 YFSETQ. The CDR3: CASSWGAQNTEAFF.

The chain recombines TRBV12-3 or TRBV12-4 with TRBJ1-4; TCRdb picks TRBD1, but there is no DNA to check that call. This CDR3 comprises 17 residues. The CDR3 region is CASSARDRSATNEKLFF.

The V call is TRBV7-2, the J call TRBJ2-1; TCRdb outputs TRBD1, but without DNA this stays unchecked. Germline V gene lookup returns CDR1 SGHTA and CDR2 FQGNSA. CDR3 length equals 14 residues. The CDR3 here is CASSFSGGDNEQFF.

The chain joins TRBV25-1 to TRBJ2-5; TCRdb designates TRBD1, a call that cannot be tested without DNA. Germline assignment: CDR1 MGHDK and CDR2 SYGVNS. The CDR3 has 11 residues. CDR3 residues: CASTAGLAQYF.

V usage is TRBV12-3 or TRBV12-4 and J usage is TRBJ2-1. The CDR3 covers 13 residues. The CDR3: CASSLASSIEQFF.

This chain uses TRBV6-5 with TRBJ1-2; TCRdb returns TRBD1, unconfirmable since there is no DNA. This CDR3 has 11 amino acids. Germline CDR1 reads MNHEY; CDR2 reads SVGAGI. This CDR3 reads CASSWGHGYTF.

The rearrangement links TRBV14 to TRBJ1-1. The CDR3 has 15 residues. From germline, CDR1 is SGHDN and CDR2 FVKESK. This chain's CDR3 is CASSQDRAWGTEAFF.

The CDR3 sequence: CASSLNWQGTGANVLTF. The V gene is TRBV5-1, the J gene TRBJ2-6; TCRdb designates TRBD1, a call that cannot be tested without DNA. There are 17 residues in the CDR3. Germline V gene sequence: CDR1 SGHRS, CDR2 YFSETQ.